This is a list of T cell receptor beta chains from one sample in a study of a mutant IDH1 vaccine in newly diagnosed glioma. Their specific antigens are unknown. The assay was immunoSEQ multiplex PCR, and TCRdb's table has in-frame clones only and misses some. The sample lists around 94,000 clones, roughly 89% occurring once. The sample here was PBMCs, taken from a glioma patient whose treatment included an IDH1 peptide vaccine. The receptors were sampled from a woman aged 45-60 years with glioma. CDR3s include the opening cysteine and the closing phenylalanine or tryptophan. D genes are given only for firm matches. Size tells how often a clone was seen (once, few, many) or the class of an expanded clone, and some rows leave it out.

j_gene | abundance | d_gene | v_gene | CDR3nt | CDR3aa
TRBJ1-5 | NA | NA | TRBV28 | TGTGCCAGCAGACGAAACAGAAATCAGCCCCAGCATTTT | CASRRNRNQPQHF
TRBJ1-2 | NA | NA | TRBV4-1 | TGCGCCAGCAGCCAAGATCGGTGGTTCACCTTC | CASSQDRWFTF
TRBJ2-1 | NA | NA | TRBV7-9 | TGTGCCAGCAGTCAAGCTCTAGGGGGGCTAGCACACAATGAGCAGTTCTTC | CASSQALGGLAHNEQFF
TRBJ2-7 | few | NA | TRBV19 | TGTGCCAGTAGTATAGAGCCAGGCCATATGCAGCAGTACTTC | CASSIEPGHMQQYF
TRBJ2-7 | NA | TRBD2 | TRBV10-2 | TGCGCCAGCAGTGGGACTAGCGGCCTCTACGAGCAGTACTTC | CASSGTSGLYEQYF
TRBJ1-1 | NA | NA | TRBV5-1 | TGCGCCAGCAGCTCCCGGGACTGGAACACTGAAGCTTTCTTT | CASSSRDWNTEAFF
TRBJ1-1 | NA | NA | TRBV30 | TGTGCCGGAACGCCACCCTTGAACACTGAAGCTTTCTTT | CAGTPPLNTEAFF
TRBJ2-1 | NA | NA | TRBV5-4 | TGTGCCAGCAGCGCGGCGTTCGGGAATGAGCAGTTCTTC | CASSAAFGNEQFF
TRBJ1-5 | NA | NA | TRBV15 | TGTGCCACCCATCCTCAGGGAGATAGCAATCAGCCCCAGCATTTT | CATHPQGDSNQPQHF
TRBJ2-2 | NA | TRBD2 | TRBV6-6 | TGTGCCAGCAGTTCCGTTGGCGCGGGAGAATCCGGGGAGCTGTTTTTT | CASSSVGAGESGELFF
TRBJ1-1 | NA | NA | TRBV7-3 | TGTGCCAGCAGCAAAAGGGGATTGGGTGCGTGGACTGAAGCTTTCTTT | CASSKRGLGAWTEAFF
TRBJ1-5 | NA | TRBD1 | TRBV9 | TGTGCCAGCAGCGTAACAGGGGATCAGCCCCAGCATTTT | CASSVTGDQPQHF
TRBJ2-1 | NA | TRBD2 | TRBV27 | TGTGCCAGCAGTTTGGGACTAGCGGGAGGGCGCTCCTACAATGAGCAGTTCTTC | CASSLGLAGGRSYNEQFF
TRBJ2-7 | NA | TRBD2 | TRBV10-3 | TGTGCCATCAGTGTGGGAGGGGACTACGAGCAGTACTTC | CAISVGGDYEQYF
TRBJ2-3 | NA | NA | TRBV18 | TGTGCCAGCTCACCTGTCACAGATACGCAGTATTTT | CASSPVTDTQYF
TRBJ2-7 | NA | NA | TRBV9 | TGTGCCAGCAGCGTAGGACTGACCTACGAGCAGTACTTC | CASSVGLTYEQYF
TRBJ1-5 | NA | TRBD1 | TRBV19 | TGTGCCTCAAAGGGGGCGAAGGACAGAGCGAACCAGCCCCAGCATTTT | CASKGAKDRANQPQHF
TRBJ2-4 | once | NA | TRBV11-2 | TGTGCCAGCAGACCCCTTACAGGGAAAAACATTCAGTACTTC | CASRPLTGKNIQYF
TRBJ2-3 | NA | TRBD1 | TRBV5-1 | TGCGCCAGCAGCCCACAGGGGACAGATACGCAGTATTTT | CASSPQGTDTQYF
TRBJ1-2 | NA | NA | TRBV5-1 | TGCGCCAGCAGCTTGGGACAGCCAGACCTCTATGGCTACACCTTC | CASSLGQPDLYGYTF
TRBJ2-7 | NA | TRBD2 | TRBV28 | TGTGCCTCCGGGGCTAGCGGTCCCTACGAGCAGTACTTC | CASGASGPYEQYF
TRBJ1-1 | once | NA | TRBV7-2 | TGTGCCAGCAGCTTACAGGGAGGGTACACTGAAGCTTTCTTT | CASSLQGGYTEAFF
TRBJ1-4 | few | TRBD1 | TRBV2 | TGTGCCAGCAGGATGACAGGGGTGGGTGAAAAACTGTTTTTT | CASRMTGVGEKLFF
TRBJ2-2 | NA | NA | TRBV30 | TGTGCCTCTTCCACCGGGGAGCTGTTTTTT | CASSTGELFF
TRBJ2-7 | NA | TRBD2 | TRBV5-1 | TGCGCCAGCAGCTTGGCCCTAGCGGGAGTTTACGAGCAGTACTTC | CASSLALAGVYEQYF
TRBJ1-1 | once | NA | TRBV11-3 | TGTGCCAGCAGTCCCGGGGGGCCGAACACTGAAGCTTTCTTT | CASSPGGPNTEAFF
TRBJ2-7 | NA | TRBD2 | TRBV28 | TGTGCCAGCAGTGCCCCGGGGGGTGAGATGGATTTGTACGAGCAGTACTTC | CASSAPGGEMDLYEQYF
TRBJ2-7 | NA | NA | TRBV6-6 | TGTGCCAGCAGTTTAACGGGGGCTTCCTACGAGCAGTACTTC | CASSLTGASYEQYF
TRBJ2-7 | NA | TRBD2 | TRBV6-1 | TGTGCCAGCAGTGACTTCGGCGGGAGCTACGAGCAGTACTTC | CASSDFGGSYEQYF
TRBJ1-5 | few | NA | TRBV29-1 | TGCAGCGTGGGTTATCATCAGGATCAGCCCCAGCATTTT | CSVGYHQDQPQHF
TRBJ1-3 | NA | TRBD1 | TRBV11-2 | TGTGCCAGCAGCAGGGACAGGGTCTCTGGAAACACCATATATTTT | CASSRDRVSGNTIYF
TRBJ1-2 | NA | TRBD1 | TRBV2 | TGTGCCAGCCTGACTACAGGGGGCGGGTATGGCTACACCTTC | CASLTTGGGYGYTF
TRBJ1-1 | NA | NA | TRBV19 | TGTGCCAGTAGCCGGGACCTTGGAGAAGCTTTCTTT | CASSRDLGEAFF
TRBJ2-1 | NA | NA | TRBV19 | TGTGCCAGTAGTATAGATCTGGAGGCTATGGGAAATGAGCAGTTCTTC | CASSIDLEAMGNEQFF
TRBJ1-2 | NA | NA | TRBV30 | TGTGCCTGGAGGCATAGGGGCGTGGGGGGCTACACCTTC | CAWRHRGVGGYTF
TRBJ2-1 | NA | NA | TRBV7-3 | TGTGCCAGCAGCTTAACCGAGACCTACAATGAGCAGTTCTTC | CASSLTETYNEQFF
TRBJ2-1 | NA | TRBD2 | TRBV6-1 | TGTGCCAGCAGTGAACTGAGCGGGAGGGCCCACAATGAGCAGTTCTTC | CASSELSGRAHNEQFF
TRBJ2-1 | NA | TRBD2 | TRBV28 | TGTGCTGTACGCAGGACTAGCGGGAGAATCTATGAGCAGTTCTTC | CAVRRTSGRIYEQFF
TRBJ1-4 | NA | TRBD1 | TRBV28 | TGTGCCAGCAGGCAAGGCAGGGGGCGGGAAAAACTGTTTTTT | CASRQGRGREKLFF
TRBJ2-6 | NA | TRBD1 | TRBV5-1 | TGCGCCAGCAGCCTGAGGGGGACAGGAGAGGGACCTGGGGCCAACGTCCTGACTTTC | CASSLRGTGEGPGANVLTF
TRBJ2-3 | NA | TRBD1 | TRBV7-9 | TGTGCCAGCAGCTCCCTCGACAGGGGGCTGGATACGCAGTATTTT | CASSSLDRGLDTQYF
TRBJ1-6 | NA | NA | TRBV11-2 | TGTGCCAGCAGCGGGGACAACTATTCACCCCTCCACTTT | CASSGDNYSPLHF
TRBJ2-3 | NA | NA | TRBV7-3 | TGTGCCAGCAGCCTCTCTAGTCGGGCAGATACGCAGTATTTT | CASSLSSRADTQYF
TRBJ2-5 | NA | NA | TRBV13 | TGTGCCAGCAGCGAGGGCCGGGAGACCCAGTACTTC | CASSEGRETQYF
TRBJ2-3 | NA | TRBD2 | TRBV7-3 | TGTGCCAGCAGCTCCGGGACTAGCGGGAGTGGTTATACGCAGTATTTT | CASSSGTSGSGYTQYF
TRBJ1-4 | NA | NA | TRBV15 | TGTGCCACCAGCCCGAGTGCTCGAGGGTCTAATGAAAAACTGTTTTTT | CATSPSARGSNEKLFF
TRBJ1-6 | once | NA | TRBV19 | TGTGCCAGTAGTATTTCCCGGGCGTCCTCACCCCTCCACTTT | CASSISRASSPLHF
TRBJ1-5 | NA | NA | TRBV6-6 | TGTGCCAGCAGCCCCCGACGGGGCAATCAGCCCCAGCATTTT | CASSPRRGNQPQHF
TRBJ2-2 | NA | NA | TRBV27 | TGTGCCAGCAGTTTCTATAGGGGCACCGGGGAGCTGTTTTTT | CASSFYRGTGELFF
TRBJ1-4 | NA | NA | TRBV4-1 | TGCGCCAGCAGCCAAGTAGCGGGTGAAAAACTGTTTTTT | CASSQVAGEKLFF
TRBJ2-7 | NA | NA | TRBV18 | TGTGCCAGCTCACCCCCGGGACTCAGCTCCTACGAGCAGTACTTC | CASSPPGLSSYEQYF
TRBJ2-3 | NA | NA | TRBV18 | TGTGCCAGCTATGGCCGAACAGGCCTCACAGATACGCAGTATTTT | CASYGRTGLTDTQYF
TRBJ1-2 | NA | NA | TRBV7-8 | TGTGCCAGCAGCCCCGGGGAGGAAGGCTACACCTTC | CASSPGEEGYTF